This T cell receptor (beta chain) was captured in a study of shared clonotypes between healthy human individuals. The CDR3 has 14 amino acids. Per germline, CDR1 SSHAT and CDR2 FNYEAQ (reference sequence). Comments on this clone: Sequence at one end of the junction differs from germline and may be a read error.

Deep-level settings were used for running the assay. Assay used: immunoSEQ multiplex PCR; TCRdb lists only in-frame clones, some missing. The sample includes about 1 million clones, roughly 70% of them seen just once. What was sequenced was memory CD4+ T cells sorted from blood. Subset specified: CD45RA-negative fraction. This sequence was found in a man aged 18-30 years in good health. The chain has TRBV7-7 and TRBJ2-3; unclear D gene. CDR3 nucleotides: TGTGCTAGCAGCCCTGACACAAACACAGATACGCAGTATTTT. Translated, it gives CASSPDTNTDTQYF.